Listed below are T cell receptor beta chains from one sample, sequenced in a study of graft-versus-host responses after intestinal transplantation. TCRdb's copy holds only in-frame clones and misses some; the assay was immunoSEQ multiplex PCR. The table includes about 7,000 clones, 25% to 40% detected once. The sequencing here drew on alloreactive CD8+ T cells from a mixed lymphocyte reaction culture, taken before transplantation. Receptors were obtained from a human patient who was an organ donor for intestinal transplantation. The CDR3 runs from the conserved cysteine through the conserved F or W. The order of the fields is J gene, clone size, V gene, D gene, CDR3 protein, CDR3 DNA. A D gene is named only where the DNA matches it firmly. Clone size appears in some rows only: once, few, many, or a class for an expanded clone.

TRBJ2-7 | few | TRBV7-3 | NA | CASSHRDKPYEQYF | TGTGCCAGCAGCCACCGGGACAAACCCTACGAGCAGTACTTC
TRBJ2-7 | NA | TRBV7-4 | NA | CASSLGWGPSYEQYF | TGTGCCAGCAGCCTCGGATGGGGGCCCTCCTACGAGCAGTACTTC
TRBJ1-1 | NA | TRBV19 | NA | CASSDWLGTEAFF | TGTGCCAGTAGCGACTGGCTCGGCACTGAAGCTTTCTTT
TRBJ1-2 | few | TRBV4-1 | NA | CASSLLVKPGFSDGYTF | TGCGCCAGCAGCCTTCTAGTTAAACCAGGGTTCTCGGATGGCTACACCTTC
TRBJ2-7 | few | TRBV7-2 | TRBD1 | CASSLGTGRNSYEQYF | TGTGCCAGCAGCCTTGGGACAGGGCGAAACTCCTACGAGCAGTACTTC
TRBJ2-1 | few | TRBV7-9 | TRBD2 | CASSLGDSGGAAEQFF | TGTGCCAGCAGCTTAGGGGATAGCGGGGGGGCAGCTGAGCAGTTCTTC
TRBJ2-6 | few | TRBV10-1 | NA | CASSVCTIAQSRANVLTF | TGCGCCAGCAGTGTATGTACGATCGCACAAAGTCGGGCCAACGTCCTGACTTTC
TRBJ1-6 | NA | TRBV12-2 | NA | CASRSLGGDNSPLHF | TGTGCAAGTCGCTCCCTGGGGGGGGATAATTCACCCCTCCACTTT
TRBJ1-4 | medium-sized | TRBV7-9 | TRBD1 | CASSFLNRGKLFF | TGTGCCAGCAGCTTTCTAAACAGGGGAAAACTGTTTTTT
TRBJ2-7 | NA | TRBV4-1 | NA | CASSPFPGVTYEQYF | TGCGCCAGCAGCCCCTTCCCGGGTGTTACCTACGAGCAGTACTTC
TRBJ2-7 | NA | TRBV5-6 | TRBD1 | CASSFGTGGWEQYF | TGTGCCAGCAGCTTCGGGACAGGGGGATGGGAGCAGTACTTC
TRBJ1-5 | NA | TRBV5-2 | NA | CASSQAGTGGEPQHF | TGCGCCAGCAGCCAAGCCGGGACAGGGGGCGAGCCCCAGCATTTT
TRBJ2-7 | few | TRBV7-6 | NA | CASSTGPTYEQYF | TGTGCCAGCAGTACGGGACCGACGTACGAGCAGTACTTC
TRBJ1-2 | NA | TRBV27 | NA | CASSLLGWWGGAGYGYTF | TGTGCCAGCAGTTTATTGGGGTGGTGGGGGGGCGCAGGGTATGGCTACACCTTC
TRBJ2-7 | few | TRBV15 | TRBD2 | CATVGGTSYEQYF | TGTGCCACCGTGGGGGGGACCTCCTACGAGCAGTACTTC
TRBJ1-1 | NA | TRBV19 | NA | CASSIWGDTEAFF | TGTGCCAGTAGTATATGGGGCGACACTGAAGCTTTCTTT
TRBJ2-3 | NA | TRBV5-6 | TRBD2 | CASSLQAGGRDTQYF | TGTGCCAGCAGCTTGCAGGCGGGGGGGCGAGATACGCAGTATTTT
TRBJ2-1 | few | TRBV6-8 | NA | CASTISPYNEQFF | TGTGCCAGCACCATATCCCCATACAATGAGCAGTTCTTC
TRBJ2-1 | medium-sized | TRBV4-3 | NA | CASSSRATSPYNEQFF | TGCGCCAGCAGCTCCCGGGCTACTAGCCCGTACAATGAGCAGTTCTTC
TRBJ2-7 | few | TRBV11-2 | TRBD2 | CASSLAAGGPYEQYF | TGTGCCAGCAGCTTAGCAGCGGGGGGACCCTACGAGCAGTACTTC
TRBJ1-2 | medium-sized | TRBV12-5 | NA | CASQEVYGYTF | TGTGCTAGTCAGGAGGTCTATGGCTACACCTTC
TRBJ2-1 | NA | TRBV4-1 | NA | CASSQRISGASSYNEQFF | TGCGCCAGCAGCCAAAGGATCAGCGGTGCAAGCTCCTACAATGAGCAGTTCTTC
TRBJ1-2 | large | TRBV29-1 | NA | CSVGMAGEYGYTF | TGCAGCGTTGGGATGGCAGGGGAATATGGCTACACCTTC
TRBJ1-1 | NA | TRBV27 | TRBD1 | CASSSGTGFTEAFF | TGTGCCAGCAGTTCCGGGACAGGGTTCACTGAAGCTTTCTTT
TRBJ2-3 | NA | TRBV4-1 | NA | CASSLLGTQGETQYF | TGCGCCAGCAGCCTCTTAGGTACACAGGGCGAAACGCAGTATTTT
TRBJ2-5 | NA | TRBV7-2 | NA | CASSFVGTHPSETQYF | TGTGCCAGCAGCTTTGTCGGGACCCACCCGTCAGAGACCCAGTACTTC
TRBJ1-3 | NA | TRBV5-4 | NA | CAVRESSGNTIYF | TGTGCAGTACGGGAAAGCTCTGGAAACACCATATATTTT
TRBJ1-1 | NA | TRBV7-3 | TRBD1 | CASSSQGARGEAFF | TGTGCCAGCAGCTCCCAGGGGGCGCGAGGTGAAGCTTTCTTT
TRBJ1-6 | NA | TRBV7-7 | TRBD1 | CASSSRRGGQGNNSPLHF | TGTGCTAGCAGCTCCCGTAGGGGGGGACAGGGGAATAATTCACCCCTCCACTTT
TRBJ1-2 | medium-sized | TRBV6-5 | TRBD1 | CASSPAQGAGGYTF | TGTGCCAGCAGCCCTGCTCAGGGGGCGGGTGGCTACACCTTC
TRBJ2-2 | once | TRBV6-5 | NA | CASSPDANTGELFF | TGTGCCAGCAGCCCGGACGCGAACACCGGGGAGCTGTTTTTT
TRBJ1-4 | NA | TRBV6-5 | TRBD1 | CATPGQGGEKLFF | TGTGCCACCCCGGGACAGGGAGGTGAAAAACTGTTTTTT
TRBJ2-7 | few | TRBV5-6 | TRBD1 | CASRQGLYEQYF | TGTGCCAGCAGACAGGGGCTCTACGAGCAGTACTTC
TRBJ1-1 | NA | TRBV5-6 | NA | CASSLAGMNTEAFF | TGTGCCAGCAGCTTGGCAGGGATGAACACTGAAGCTTTCTTT
TRBJ1-6 | NA | TRBV4-3 | TRBD1 | CASSPRDRGSPLHF | TGCGCCAGCAGTCCCCGGGACAGGGGTTCACCCCTCCACTTT
TRBJ2-5 | NA | TRBV5-6 | NA | CASSSPQETQYF | TGTGCCAGCAGCTCACCCCAAGAGACCCAGTACTTC
TRBJ2-7 | large | TRBV7-2 | TRBD2 | CASSLVGGGYEQYF | TGTGCCAGCAGCTTAGTTGGCGGGGGGTACGAGCAGTACTTC